These T cell receptor beta chains were read from a single sample in a study of shared clonotypes between healthy human individuals. The assay was immunoSEQ multiplex PCR, and TCRdb's table has in-frame clones only and misses some. The data show some 900,000 clones, with approximately 80% seen just once and about 1.5% held by the top ten. Source material: memory CD4+ T cells sorted from blood. These receptors were obtained from a man aged 18 to 29 in good health. CDR3s include the opening cysteine and the closing phenylalanine or tryptophan.

>TRBV7-2|TRBJ2-7
CASSETGGPYEQYF
>TRBV4-1|TRBJ2-1
CASSQEESSLREQFF
>TRBV6-5|TRBJ2-7
CASRPPGAGEYF
>TRBV9|TRBJ1-5
CASSGGTGNNQPQHF
>TRBV5-1|TRBJ1-2
CASSLRGQGSYGYTF
>TRBV7-9|TRBJ1-5
CASSLGTGTRNQPQHF
>TRBV5-1|TRBJ2-1
CASSLGSAYNEQFF
>TRBV7-9|TRBJ2-5
CASSFNIRQGPEAQYF
>TRBV7-2|TRBJ2-1
CASSFPPAGRNEQFF
>TRBV5-1|TRBJ1-2
CASSSEGRADYGYTF
>TRBV5-5|TRBJ2-7
CASSLGPLNRQYF
>TRBV7-8|TRBJ2-7
CASSSSTVSYEQYF
>TRBV10-1|TRBJ2-1
CASSTSGSNNEQFF
>TRBV15|TRBJ2-5
CATSRDLAGTVNF
>TRBV2|TRBJ2-1
CASSVIQAYNEQFF
>TRBV7-2|TRBJ1-3
CASSLFQGGTSGNTIYF
>TRBV18|TRBJ1-1
CASSPGTGKRNTEAFF
>TRBV7-3|TRBJ2-2
CASSLTNTGELFF
>TRBV6-1|TRBJ2-7
CASNPLAGSYEQYF
>TRBV6-1|TRBJ2-7
CASSEDRYGKRVQYF
>TRBV11-2|TRBJ2-1
CASSLDGSPYNEQFF
>TRBV4-3|TRBJ1-4
CASSQNPGGNEKLFF
>TRBV28|TRBJ2-7
CASSLLPPYEQYF
>TRBV10-1|TRBJ2-5
CASSSGQQETQYF
>TRBV10-1|TRBJ1-3
CASSGDRQNKRSGNTIYF
>TRBV19|TRBJ2-3
CASSIAGGSDTQYF
>TRBV7-7|TRBJ2-5
CASSLGNQETQYF
>TRBV4-3|TRBJ2-2
CASSQEGGGELFF
>TRBV27|TRBJ2-6
CASSLVGTGANVLTF
>TRBV19|TRBJ2-7
CASSDRDRGSYEQYF
>TRBV18|TRBJ2-2
CASSPPTPGPGELFF
>TRBV5-1|TRBJ1-3
CASSLASQGNTIYF
>TRBV5-5|TRBJ1-3
CASSLPNSGNTIYF
>TRBV7-6|TRBJ2-7
CASSGTGGRQYF
>TRBV7-6|TRBJ1-6
CASSLVKQAGSPLHF
>TRBV5-1|TRBJ2-1
CASSLKGVLGNEQFF